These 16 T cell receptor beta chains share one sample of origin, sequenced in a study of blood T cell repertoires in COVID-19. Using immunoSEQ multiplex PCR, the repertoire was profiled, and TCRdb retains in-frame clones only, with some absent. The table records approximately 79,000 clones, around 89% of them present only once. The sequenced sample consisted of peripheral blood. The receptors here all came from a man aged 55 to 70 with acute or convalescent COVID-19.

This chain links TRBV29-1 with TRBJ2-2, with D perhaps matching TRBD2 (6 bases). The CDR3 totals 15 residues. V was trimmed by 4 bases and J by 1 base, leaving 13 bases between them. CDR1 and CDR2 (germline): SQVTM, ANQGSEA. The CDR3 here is CSVGGGRWNTGELFF. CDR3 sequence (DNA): TGCAGCGTTGGTGGTGGGAGGTGGAACACCGGGGAGCTGTTTTTT.

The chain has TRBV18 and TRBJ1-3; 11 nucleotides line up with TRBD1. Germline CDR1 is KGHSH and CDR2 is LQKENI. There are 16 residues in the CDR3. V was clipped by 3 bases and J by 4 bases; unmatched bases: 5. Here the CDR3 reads CASSPGTGGTGNTIYF. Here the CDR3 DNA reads TGTGCCAGCTCACCCGGGACAGGGGGTACAGGAAACACCATATATTTT.

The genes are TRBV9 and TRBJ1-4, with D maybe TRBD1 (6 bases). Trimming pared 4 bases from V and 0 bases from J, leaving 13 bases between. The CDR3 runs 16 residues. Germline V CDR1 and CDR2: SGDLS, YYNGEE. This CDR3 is CASSPTGFATNEKLFF. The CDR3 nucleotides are TGTGCCAGCAGCCCGACAGGATTTGCAACTAATGAAAAACTGTTTTTT. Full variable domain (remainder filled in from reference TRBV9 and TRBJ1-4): DSGVTQTPKHLITATGQRVTLRCSPRSGDLSVYWYQQSLDQGLQFLIQYYNGEERAKGNILERFSAQQFPDLHSELNLSSLELGDSALYFCASSPTGFATNEKLFFGSGTQLSVL.

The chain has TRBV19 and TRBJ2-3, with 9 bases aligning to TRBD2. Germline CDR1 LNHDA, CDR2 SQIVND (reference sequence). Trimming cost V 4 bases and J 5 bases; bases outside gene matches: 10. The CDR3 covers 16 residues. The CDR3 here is CASSTYLAGGRDTQYF. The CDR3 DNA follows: TGTGCCAGTAGTACGTATTTGGCGGGGGGGAGAGATACGCAGTATTTT.

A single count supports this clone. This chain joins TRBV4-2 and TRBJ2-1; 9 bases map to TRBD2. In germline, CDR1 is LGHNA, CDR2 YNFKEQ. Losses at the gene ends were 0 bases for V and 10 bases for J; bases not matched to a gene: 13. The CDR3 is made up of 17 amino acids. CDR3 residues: CASSQDLVAGEWREQFF. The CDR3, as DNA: TGTGCCAGCAGCCAAGATCTTGTAGCGGGAGAGTGGCGCGAGCAGTTCTTC.

Here the CDR3 DNA reads TGTGCCAGTAGTGCCTCCGGGACTAGCGGGAGTGAGACCCAGTACTTC. Its protein product is CASSASGTSGSETQYF. J is TRBJ2-5 and V is TRBV19, with TRBD2 matching over 14 bases. The CDR3 sequence is 16 residues long. CDR1 is LNHDA and CDR2 is SQIVND in the germline V gene (reference sequence). With V trimmed by 5 bases and J by 5 bases, 7 bases remained unmatched.

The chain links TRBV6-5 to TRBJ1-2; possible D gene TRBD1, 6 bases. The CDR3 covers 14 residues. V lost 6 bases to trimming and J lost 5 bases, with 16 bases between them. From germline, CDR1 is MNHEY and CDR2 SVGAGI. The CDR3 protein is CASSYLQGLYGYTF. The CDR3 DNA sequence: TGTGCCAGCAGCTACCTACAGGGCTTGTATGGCTACACCTTC.

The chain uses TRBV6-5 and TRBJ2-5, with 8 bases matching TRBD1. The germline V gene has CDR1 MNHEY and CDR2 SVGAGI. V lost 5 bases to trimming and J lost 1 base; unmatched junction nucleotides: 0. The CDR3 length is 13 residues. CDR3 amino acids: CASSQGAQETQYF. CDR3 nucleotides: TGTGCCAGCAGTCAGGGGGCCCAAGAGACCCAGTACTTC.

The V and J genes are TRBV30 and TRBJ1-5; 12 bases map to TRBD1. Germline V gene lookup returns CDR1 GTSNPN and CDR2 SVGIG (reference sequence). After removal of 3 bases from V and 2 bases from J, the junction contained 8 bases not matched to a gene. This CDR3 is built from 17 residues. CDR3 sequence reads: CAWSGTGGTVGNQPQHF. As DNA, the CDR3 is TGTGCCTGGAGCGGGACAGGGGGCACGGTGGGCAATCAGCCCCAGCATTTT.

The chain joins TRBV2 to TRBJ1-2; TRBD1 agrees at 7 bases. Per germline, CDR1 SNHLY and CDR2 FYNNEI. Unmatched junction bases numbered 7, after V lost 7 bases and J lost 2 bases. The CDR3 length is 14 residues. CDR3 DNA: TGTGCCAGCAAACTCGGGGGACAGAACTATGGCTACACCTTC. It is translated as CASKLGGQNYGYTF.

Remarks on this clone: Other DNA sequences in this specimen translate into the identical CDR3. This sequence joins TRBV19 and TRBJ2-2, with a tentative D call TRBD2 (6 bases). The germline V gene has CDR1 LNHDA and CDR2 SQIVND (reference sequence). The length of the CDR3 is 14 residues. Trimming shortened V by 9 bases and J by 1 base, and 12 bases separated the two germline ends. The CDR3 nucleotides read TGTGCCAGCTCGACCGGGGGGAACACCGGGGAGCTGTTTTTT. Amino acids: CASSTGGNTGELFF. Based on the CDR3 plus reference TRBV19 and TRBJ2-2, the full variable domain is DGGITQSPKYLFRKEGQNVTLSCEQNLNHDAMYWYRQDPGQGLRLIYYSQIVNDFQKGDIAEGYSVSREKKESFPLTVTSAQKNPTAFYLCASSTGGNTGELFFGEGSRLTVL.

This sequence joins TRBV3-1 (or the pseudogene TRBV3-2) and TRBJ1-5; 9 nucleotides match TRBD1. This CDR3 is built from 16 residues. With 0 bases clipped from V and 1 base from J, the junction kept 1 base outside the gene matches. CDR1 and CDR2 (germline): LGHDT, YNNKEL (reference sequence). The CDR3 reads CASSQEGQGSNQPQHF. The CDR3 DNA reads TGTGCCAGCAGCCAAGAGGGACAGGGAAGCAATCAGCCCCAGCATTTT.

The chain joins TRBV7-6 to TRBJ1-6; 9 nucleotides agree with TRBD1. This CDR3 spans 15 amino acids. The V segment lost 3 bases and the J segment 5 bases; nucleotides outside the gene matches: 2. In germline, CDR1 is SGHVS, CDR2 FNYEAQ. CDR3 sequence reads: CASSLGQGDNSPLHF. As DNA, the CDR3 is TGTGCCAGCAGCTTGGGACAGGGAGATAATTCACCCCTCCACTTT.

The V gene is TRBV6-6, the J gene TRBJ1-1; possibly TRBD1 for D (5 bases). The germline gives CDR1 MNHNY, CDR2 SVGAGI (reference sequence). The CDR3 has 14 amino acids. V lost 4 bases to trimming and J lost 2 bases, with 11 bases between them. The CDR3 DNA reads TGTGCCAGCAGTTTCGGACAAATTAACACTGAAGCTTTCTTT. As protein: CASSFGQINTEAFF.

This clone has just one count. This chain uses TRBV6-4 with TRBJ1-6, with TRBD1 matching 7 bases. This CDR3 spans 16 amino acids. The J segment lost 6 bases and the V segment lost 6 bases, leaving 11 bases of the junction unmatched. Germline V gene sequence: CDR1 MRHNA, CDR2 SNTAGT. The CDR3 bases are TGTGCCAGCAGCGAGGATTCCGGGACAGCTAATTCACCCCTCCACTTT. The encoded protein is CASSEDSGTANSPLHF.

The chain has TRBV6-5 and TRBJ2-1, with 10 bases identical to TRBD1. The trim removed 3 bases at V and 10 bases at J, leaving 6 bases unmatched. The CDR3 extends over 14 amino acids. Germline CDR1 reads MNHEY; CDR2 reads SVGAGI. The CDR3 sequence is CASSYTRQGAEQFF. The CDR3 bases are TGTGCCAGCAGTTATACGCGACAGGGGGCGGAGCAGTTCTTC.